This TCR beta chain stems from a study of post-analysis software for immune sequencing data. Study-wide background: Relapsing-remitting, secondary progressive and progressive-relapsing forms made up the multiple sclerosis disease courses.

TCR beta cDNA libraries included unique molecular identifiers. TCRdb reprocessed the PCR reads with MiXCR, giving one entry per CDR3 protein. The sample carries roughly 400,000 distinct CDR3 sequences, less than 40% recorded once. Study-level results: Five TRBV segments appeared more often in patients than in controls, and TRBV5-6, TRBV5-1 and TRBV20-1 were among these. F measure showed strong co-clustering of same-batch samples. People with multiple sclerosis had a significantly lower normalized Chao1 diversity than controls did.

Points on this clonotype: Its antigen is undetermined.

The germline V gene encodes CDR1 MNHEY and CDR2 SVGAGI. Trimming took 0 bases from V and 0 from J, leaving 9 bases between them. The CDR3 consists of 16 residues. The sequence came from a girl aged 2-10 years with multiple sclerosis. Sequenced input: blood. This sequence joins TRBV6-5 and TRBJ2-1, with D possibly being TRBD1 (6 bases). The CDR3, as DNA: TGTGCCAGCAGTTACTCGATAGGGGGCTCCTACAATGAGCAGTTCTTC. Its protein product is CASSYSIGGSYNEQFF.